This TCR beta chain is from a study of shared clonotypes between healthy human individuals. Sequenced by immunoSEQ multiplex PCR; TCRdb stores in-frame clones only, minus some. The table includes around 1.1 million clones, 75% to 85% detected once. Input material: memory CD4+ T cells from PBMCs. Subset reported: CD45RA-negative fraction. The sequence came from a man between 18 and 35 years old in good health. Some clones in this sample may be carry-over from other donors' samples.

CDR3 in DNA: TGTGCCAGCAGCTCGCCGGGACAGGGCGGGAGAGGCTACACCTTC. Encoded protein: CASSSPGQGGRGYTF. The rearrangement joins TRBV7-2 to TRBJ1-2, with 9 bases matching TRBD1. Germline V gene data show CDR1 as SGHTA and CDR2 as FQGNSA. The trim removed 4 bases at V and 8 bases at J, leaving 11 bases unmatched. The CDR3 extends over 15 amino acids.